Shown below are 7 T cell receptor beta chains from a single sample sequenced in a study of cytotoxic CD8 clonotypes in ibrutinib-treated CLL (dated by TCRdb to the early 2020s). The time point label, read with the paper, signifies: roughly 2 years on ibrutinib. The library was built by means of the immunoSEQ multiplex PCR assay. TCRdb retrieved this table from immuneACCESS and kept in-frame rearrangements only. Not all clones are present; in checked studies, unresolved V genes account for under half, and no reason is known for the remainder. For this sample the table gives under 300,000 clones, of which about three quarters were detected only once. The top ten clones comprise less than 20% of the sample. Sample: PBMCs, taken after 24 months of ibrutinib treatment. The receptor set was obtained from a human donor with chronic lymphocytic leukemia.

The chain recombines TRBV10-3 with TRBJ1-2, with a tentative D call TRBD1 (5 bases). V was cut by 7 bases and J by 1 base, with 19 bases left in between. There are 16 residues in the CDR3. Germline V lookup: CDR1 ENHRY, CDR2 SYGVKD. The CDR3 nucleotides read TGTGCCATCACTGGGACCACGCCGAACTATAACTATGGCTACACCTTC. Translating it yields CAITGTTPNYNYGYTF.

J is TRBJ2-3 and V is TRBV29-1, with D perhaps given as TRBD1 or TRBD2 (5 bases each). This CDR3 spans 13 amino acids. V was trimmed by 5 bases and J by 7 bases, leaving 16 bases between them. CDR1 and CDR2 from the germline V gene are SQVTM and ANQGSEA. CDR3 in amino acids: CSVYFRGQNTQYF. The CDR3 nucleotides read TGCAGCGTTTACTTCCGGGGCCAAAATACGCAGTATTTT.

The chain employs TRBV6-1 and TRBJ1-4; no clear D gene. Trimming left V 0 bases short and J 8 bases short, with 7 bases between. The CDR3 loop spans 13 amino acids. Germline V lookup: CDR1 MNHNS, CDR2 SASEGT. The DNA of the CDR3 is TGTGCCAGCAGTGAAGCAAGGAGGGAAAAACTGTTTTTT. It codes for CASSEARREKLFF.

The V gene is TRBV28, the J gene TRBJ2-1; 7 bases align to TRBD1. The CDR3 totals 14 residues. CDR1 and CDR2 from the germline V gene are MDHEN and SYDVKM. V lost 6 bases to trimming and J lost 3 bases; unmatched junction nucleotides: 5. The CDR3 region has the DNA TGTGCCAGCAGAGACAGGGCCAGCTACAATGAGCAGTTCTTC. It yields the protein CASRDRASYNEQFF.

V and J are TRBV28 and TRBJ2-7; possibly TRBD1 or TRBD2 for D (5 bases each). V lost 7 bases, J lost 4 bases, and 17 bases lay in between. There are 14 residues in the CDR3. Germline V gene data show CDR1 as MDHEN and CDR2 as SYDVKM. The CDR3 spells CASNRLDTRYEQYF. CDR3 DNA sequence: TGTGCCAGCAACCGACTGGACACTAGGTACGAGCAGTACTTC.

CDR3 in amino acids: CASRQGDEQYF. The DNA for the CDR3 is TGTGCCAGCAGACAGGGCGACGAGCAGTACTTC. J is TRBJ2-7 and V is TRBV6-5; D is perhaps TRBD1 (6 bases). Trimming took 6 bases from V and 5 from J, leaving 8 bases between them. The CDR3 is 11 amino acids. Per germline, CDR1 MNHEY and CDR2 SVGAGI.

The V gene is TRBV7-9, the J gene TRBJ1-2; D is ambiguous. CDR3 length equals 13 residues. V lost 2 bases and J 6 bases, leaving 10 bases between the germline ends. The V gene's germline CDR1 is SEHNR and CDR2 FQNEAQ (reference sequence). CDR3 in amino acids: CASSLRGEDGYTF. The CDR3 DNA is TGTGCCAGCAGCTTACGCGGAGAGGATGGCTACACCTTC. The full variable domain, rest sourced from reference TRBV7-9 and TRBJ1-2, is DTGVSQNPRHKITKRGQNVTFRCDPISEHNRLYWYRQTLGQGPEFLTYFQNEAQLEKSRLLSDRFSAERPKGSFSTLEIQRTEQGDSAMYLCASSLRGEDGYTFGSGTRLTVV.